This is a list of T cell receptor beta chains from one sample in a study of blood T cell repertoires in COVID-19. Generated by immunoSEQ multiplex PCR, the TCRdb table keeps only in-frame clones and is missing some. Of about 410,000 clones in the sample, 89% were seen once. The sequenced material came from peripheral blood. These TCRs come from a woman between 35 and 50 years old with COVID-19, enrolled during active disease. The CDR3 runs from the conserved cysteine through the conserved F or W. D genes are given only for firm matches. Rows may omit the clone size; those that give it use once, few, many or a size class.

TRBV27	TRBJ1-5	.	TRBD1	CASSTLIGQGNQPQHF	TGTGCCAGCAGCACCCTTATCGGACAGGGGAATCAGCCCCAGCATTTT
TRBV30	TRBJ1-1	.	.	CAWSVRTHNTEAFF	TGTGCCTGGAGTGTACGGACTCATAACACTGAAGCTTTCTTT
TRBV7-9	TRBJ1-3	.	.	CAMGGTSGNTIYF	TGTGCCATGGGGGGTACTTCTGGAAACACCATATATTTT
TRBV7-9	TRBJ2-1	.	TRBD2	CASSHLSGSFHNEQFF	TGTGCCAGCAGCCACTTAAGCGGGAGCTTTCACAATGAGCAGTTCTTC
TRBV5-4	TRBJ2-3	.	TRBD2	CASSSASGSSTDTQYF	TGTGCCAGCAGCTCGGCCAGCGGGAGTAGCACAGATACGCAGTATTTT
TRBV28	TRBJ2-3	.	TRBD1	CASSVEGTGYTQYF	TGTGCCAGCAGTGTAGAGGGGACAGGGTATACGCAGTATTTT
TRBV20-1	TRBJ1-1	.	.	CSETEQAFF	TGCAGTGAGACAGAGCAAGCTTTCTTT
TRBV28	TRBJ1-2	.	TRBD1	CASSLLTGGYGYTF	TGTGCCAGCAGTTTATTAACAGGGGGCTATGGCTACACCTTC
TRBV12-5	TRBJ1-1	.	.	CASGLSRVVPRAEAFF	TGTGCTAGTGGTTTGAGCCGGGTGGTTCCCAGGGCTGAAGCTTTCTTT
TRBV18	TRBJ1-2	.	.	CASSPSRENYGYTF	TGTGCCAGCTCACCAAGCCGAGAGAACTATGGCTACACCTTC
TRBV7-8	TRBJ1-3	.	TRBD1	CASSSWTGFSGNTIYF	TGTGCCAGCAGCTCCTGGACAGGGTTTTCTGGAAACACCATATATTTT
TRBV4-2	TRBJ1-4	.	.	CASSQGPAATNEKLFF	TGTGCCAGCAGCCAAGGTCCGGCAGCGACCAATGAAAAACTGTTTTTT
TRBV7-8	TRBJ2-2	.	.	CASSQPGTPNTGELFF	TGTGCCAGCAGCCAGCCCGGGACACCGAACACCGGGGAGCTGTTTTTT
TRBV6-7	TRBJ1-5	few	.	CAQYPLTRGCQPQHF	TGTGCCCAATACCCTTTAACGCGTGGTTGTCAGCCCCAGCATTTT
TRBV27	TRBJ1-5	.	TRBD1	CASSSRGQGMGQPQHF	TGTGCCAGCAGTTCCCGGGGACAGGGAATGGGCCAGCCCCAGCATTTT
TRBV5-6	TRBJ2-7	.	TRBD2	CASSFGLVSYEQYF	TGTGCCAGCAGCTTTGGACTAGTCTCCTACGAGCAGTACTTC
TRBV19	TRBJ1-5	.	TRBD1	CASSLRQGRGDQPQHF	TGTGCCAGTAGTTTACGACAGGGCCGCGGGGACCAGCCCCAGCATTTT
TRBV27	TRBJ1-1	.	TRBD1	CASSLLLGQGVTEAFF	TGTGCCAGCAGTCTCCTACTCGGACAGGGAGTAACTGAAGCTTTCTTT
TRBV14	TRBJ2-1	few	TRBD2	CASSRPGLADVPYNEQFF	TGTGCCAGCAGCCGACCGGGACTAGCGGACGTGCCCTACAATGAGCAGTTCTTC
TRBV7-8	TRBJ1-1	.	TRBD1	CASSFFTGGDTEAFF	TGTGCCAGCAGCTTCTTCACAGGGGGCGACACTGAAGCTTTCTTT
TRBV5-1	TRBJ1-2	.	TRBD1	CASSSPGTGGRGYTF	TGCGCCAGCAGCTCGCCGGGGACAGGGGGCCGGGGCTACACCTTC
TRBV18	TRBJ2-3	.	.	CASSPPGVEDTQYF	TGTGCCAGCTCACCACCAGGGGTCGAAGATACGCAGTATTTT
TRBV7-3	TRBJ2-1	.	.	CASSLIAGPAADEQFF	TGTGCCAGCAGCTTAATCGCAGGGCCAGCTGCGGATGAGCAGTTCTTC